This T cell receptor beta chain was found in a study of CD8+ T cells in alopecia areata. Study-wide results and caveats: For lesional scalp, especially alopecia totalis/universalis, clonality was higher than in normal scalp. Scalp repertoires also include resident alphabeta T cells from normal skin.

PBMCs provided sorted CD4+ and CD8+ T cells. For this clone: What it binds is unknown.

TCR sequencing used cDNA made by reverse transcription of extracted RNA. Generated by immunoSEQ multiplex PCR, the TCRdb table keeps only in-frame clones and is missing some. This repertoire shows 100,000 to 120,000 clones, roughly 60% found once; its top ten account for about 20%. The source material was CD8+ T cells sorted from blood. The sequence was collected from a human donor in good health.

For the CDR3, the DNA is TGTGCCAGCTGGGACGGAGAGACCCAGTACTTC. It yields the protein CASWDGETQYF. The chain couples TRBV5-6 to TRBJ2-5; either TRBD1 or TRBD2 may fit D (5 bases each). V shed 7 bases and J shed 4 bases, with 8 bases lying between them. Germline CDR1 SGHDT, CDR2 YYEEEE. The CDR3 has 11 amino acids.